The 26 T cell receptor beta chains presented below share a single source sample, sequenced in a study of T cell responses to AZD1222 COVID-19 vaccine. Profiling relied on immunoSEQ multiplex PCR, and the TCRdb table lists in-frame clones only, not all of them. The data contain over 120,000 clones, 93% of them singletons. Sequencing was performed on peripheral blood, taken after recovery from COVID-19. The receptors were sampled from an adult who had recovered from COVID-19.

This clone was observed once. V gene TRBV27 combines with J gene TRBJ2-1; TRBD2 aligns across 8 bases. The germline V gene has CDR1 MNHEY and CDR2 SMNVEV (reference sequence). The CDR3 contains 15 residues. Losses at the gene ends were 3 bases for V and 2 bases for J; bases not matched to a gene: 3. The CDR3 here is CASSLRLATYNEQFF. Here the CDR3 DNA reads TGTGCCAGCAGTTTGCGACTAGCGACCTACAATGAGCAGTTCTTC.

In this sample, this clone turned up once. V usage is TRBV6-4 and J usage is TRBJ2-6; perhaps TRBD1 as D (6 bases). The CDR3 is made up of 15 amino acids. From germline, CDR1 is MRHNA and CDR2 SNTAGT. Trimming stripped 5 bases from V and 5 bases from J, with 13 bases between. The CDR3 is CASSPTWGRANVLTF. The DNA for the CDR3 is TGTGCCAGCAGTCCCACCTGGGGGCGGGCCAACGTCCTGACTTTC.

The CDR3 nucleotides read TGTGCCAGCAGCTCACCGAACACCGGGGAGCTGTTTTTT. The encoded protein is CASSSPNTGELFF. V usage is TRBV7-3 and J usage is TRBJ2-2; D unclear. The length of the CDR3 is 13 residues. Germline loops: CDR1 SGHTA, CDR2 FQGTGA. V shed 4 bases and J shed 0 bases, with 3 bases lying between them.

The genes are TRBV6-6 and TRBJ2-1; 9 bases are a match to TRBD2. V lost 6 bases, J lost 5 bases, and 8 bases stayed unmatched. CDR1 MNHNY and CDR2 SVGAGI come from the germline V gene (reference sequence). The CDR3 contains 15 residues. The CDR3 reads CASSRTGTSHNEQFF. In DNA, the CDR3 is TGTGCCAGCAGCAGGACCGGGACTAGCCACAATGAGCAGTTCTTC.

The J gene is TRBJ2-2, the V gene TRBV3-1 (or the pseudogene TRBV3-2); 7 bases line up with TRBD2. CDR3 length: 16 residues. Per the germline V gene, CDR1 is LGHDT and CDR2 is YNNKEL (reference sequence). The V segment lost 1 base and the J segment 7 bases; nucleotides outside the gene matches: 9. In nucleotides, the CDR3 is TGTGCCAGCAGCCAAGGCATCGGGGGGAGGAGCGGGGAGCTGTTTTTT. Protein sequence: CASSQGIGGRSGELFF.

The chain has TRBV2 and TRBJ2-5, with D possibly TRBD1 on 6 matching bases. This CDR3 contains 12 residues. V lost 6 bases and J lost 3, with 8 bases in between. The germline gives CDR1 SNHLY, CDR2 FYNNEI. The CDR3 nucleotides read TGTGCCAGCAGACACAGGGAAGAGACCCAGTACTTC. Translating it yields CASRHREETQYF. The complete variable domain, with remaining parts taken from reference TRBV2 and TRBJ2-5, reads EPEVTQTPSHQVTQMGQEVILRCVPISNHLYFYWYRQILGQKVEFLVSFYNNEISEKSEIFDDQFSVERPDGSNFTLKIRSTKLEDSAMYFCASRHREETQYFGPGTRLLVL.

The chain recombines TRBV27 with TRBJ2-1; TRBD2 matches 7 bases. CDR3 length: 17 residues. CDR1 is MNHEY, CDR2 SMNVEV, per germline (reference sequence). The V and J ends lost 2 bases and 1 base, in that order; junction bases with no gene match: 8. CDR3 loop: CASSLVARERSYNEQFF. CDR3 nucleotides: TGTGCCAGCAGTTTAGTGGCGCGGGAGCGTTCCTACAATGAGCAGTTCTTC.

About this clone: Other DNA variants within this sample encode the same CDR3. The rearrangement links TRBV12-3 or TRBV12-4 to TRBJ1-5; D gene unclear. The CDR3 contains 13 residues. Deletions cut 3 bases from V and 1 base from J, with 4 bases between. The CDR3 region has the DNA TGTGCCAGCAGTTTGGGAAGCAATCAGCCCCAGCATTTT. Its translation is CASSLGSNQPQHF.

Details on this clone: The same CDR3 arises from other DNA sequences in this sample as well. This chain connects TRBV7-9 to TRBJ1-1; D unclear. From germline, CDR1 is SEHNR and CDR2 FQNEAQ (reference sequence). CDR3 length equals 12 residues. V lost 3 bases to trimming and J lost 1 base, with 3 bases between them. In nucleotides, the CDR3 is TGTGCCAGCAGCTTTAGGAACACTGAAGCTTTCTTT. Protein: CASSFRNTEAFF.

The rearrangement joins TRBV5-5 to TRBJ1-2; no clear D. The CDR3 has 16 residues. Germline CDR1 and CDR2: SGHKS and YYEKEE (reference sequence). The germline V and J ends were trimmed by 0 bases and 0 bases, with 12 bases remaining between them. The CDR3 nucleotides read TGTGCCAGCAGCTTGGGGAGGACCCTAGCTAACTATGGCTACACCTTC. Translation: CASSLGRTLANYGYTF.

In this sample, this clone turned up a few times. The chain employs TRBV28 and TRBJ1-4; tentatively, D is TRBD1 (5 bases). The CDR3 is 16 amino acids. The V and J ends lost 1 base and 4 bases respectively, with 13 bases between them. Germline CDR1 reads MDHEN; CDR2 reads SYDVKM. CDR3: CASSLLSAGGNEKLFF. DNA for the CDR3: TGTGCCAGCAGTTTATTGTCTGCGGGGGGTAATGAAAAACTGTTTTTT. Complete variable domain (other parts from reference TRBV28 and TRBJ1-4): DVKVTQSSRYLVKRTGEKVFLECVQDMDHENMFWYRQDPGLGLRLIYFSYDVKMKEKGDIPEGYSVSREKKERFSLILESASTNQTSMYLCASSLLSAGGNEKLFFGSGTQLSVL.

The genes are TRBV7-9 and TRBJ1-1; 9 positions match TRBD1. The CDR3 contains 18 residues. V was pared by 0 bases and J by 0 bases, with 8 bases of the junction left unmatched. From germline, CDR1 is SEHNR and CDR2 FQNEAQ (reference sequence). The CDR3, as DNA: TGTGCCAGCAGCTTAGCGGGGACAGGGATGGGGGTGAACACTGAAGCTTTCTTT. Its protein product is CASSLAGTGMGVNTEAFF.

V and J are TRBV28 and TRBJ2-5; D is unresolved. The CDR3 contains 12 residues. Per germline, CDR1 MDHEN and CDR2 SYDVKM. V was pared by 6 bases and J by 4 bases, with 9 bases between. CDR3 sequence reads: CASSRSVETQYF. Here the CDR3 DNA reads TGTGCCAGCAGCCGATCAGTAGAGACCCAGTACTTC.

V gene TRBV7-9 combines with J gene TRBJ2-3; no reliable D call. Germline V lookup: CDR1 SEHNR, CDR2 FQNEAQ (reference sequence). The germline V and J ends were trimmed by 0 bases and 1 base, with 5 bases remaining between them. The CDR3 loop spans 14 amino acids. The CDR3, as DNA: TGTGCCAGCAGCTTAGCTAGTGGCACAGATACGCAGTATTTT. This encodes CASSLASGTDTQYF.

This clone was detected once. The CDR3 loop reads CGCRGQGYEQYF. The DNA for the CDR3 is TGCGGCTGCCGTGGACAGGGCTACGAGCAGTACTTC. V usage is TRBV29-1 and J usage is TRBJ2-7; 8 positions match TRBD1. This CDR3 is 12 amino acids long. Germline CDR1 reads SQVTM; CDR2 reads ANQGSEA.

The gene calls are TRBV3-1 (or the pseudogene TRBV3-2) and TRBJ2-5, with 7 positions matching TRBD1. The junction had 9 bases not matched to a gene; V was cut back by 1 base and J by 4 bases. Germline V gene lookup returns CDR1 LGHDT and CDR2 YNNKEL (reference sequence). The CDR3 sequence is 16 residues long. CDR3 sequence: CASSQGTQGDVETQYF. Written as DNA, the CDR3 is TGTGCCAGCAGCCAAGGGACGCAGGGGGACGTAGAGACCCAGTACTTC.

This clone appeared once. J is TRBJ1-5 and V is TRBV7-2; 9 nucleotides match TRBD1. Germline V gives CDR1 SGHTA, CDR2 FQGNSA. This CDR3 is built from 15 residues. The V gene end was trimmed by 2 bases and the J gene end by 6 bases; junction bases not matched to a gene: 5. CDR3: CASSLSGQGFQPQHF. In nucleotides, the CDR3 is TGTGCCAGCAGCTTATCGGGACAGGGCTTTCAGCCCCAGCATTTT.

V gene TRBV21-1 combines with J gene TRBJ1-4. TRBV21-1 is termed a pseudogene. The CDR3 is made up of 16 amino acids. The chain's CDR3 is CASSKGVRDRTRKLFF. CDR3 in DNA: TGTGCCAGCAGCAAAGGGGTTCGGGACCGCACAAGGAAACTGTTTTTT.

The chain links TRBV27 to TRBJ2-2, with TRBD1 as a possible D gene (6 bases). Trimming took off 3 bases at V and 3 bases at J, with 14 bases between the two ends. The CDR3 is made up of 16 amino acids. Germline V CDR1 and CDR2: MNHEY, SMNVEV (reference sequence). CDR3 sequence (DNA): TGTGCCAGCAGTTTTATTATAGCAGGGGACACCGGGGAGCTGTTTTTT. It encodes CASSFIIAGDTGELFF.

This chain links TRBV11-3 with TRBJ2-2; D is unclear. Germline CDR1 is SGHNT and CDR2 is YENEEA. With 1 base removed from V and 3 bases from J, the gap between germline ends came to 9 bases. CDR3 size: 15 residues. The DNA for the CDR3 is TGTGCCAGCAGCTTAGTTAAACAGTACACCGGGGAGCTGTTTTTT. It encodes CASSLVKQYTGELFF.

The chain joins TRBV7-2 to TRBJ1-3, with 11 bases fitting TRBD1. From germline, CDR1 is SGHTA and CDR2 FQGNSA. Germline trimming cut 1 base from V and 3 bases from J; bases unmatched to any gene: 2. The CDR3 is made up of 16 amino acids. The DNA for the CDR3 is TGTGCCAGCAGCTTAGTGGGACAGGGGGTTGGAAACACCATATATTTT. Protein sequence: CASSLVGQGVGNTIYF.

The V gene is TRBV12-3 or TRBV12-4, the J gene TRBJ2-2; no firm D call. The CDR3 totals 13 residues. This chain's CDR3 is CVVGNLNTGELFF. As DNA, the CDR3 is TGTGTCGTGGGTAACCTTAACACCGGGGAGCTGTTTTTT.

This clone came up a few times. The rearrangement links TRBV7-9 to TRBJ2-3, with a possible D match to TRBD2 (5 bases). V was pared by 5 bases and J by 4 bases, with 22 bases between. Per the germline V gene, CDR1 is SEHNR and CDR2 is FQNEAQ (reference sequence). This CDR3 contains 17 residues. The CDR3 nucleotides are TGTGCCAGCAGCAATTTTCCCCGGGGTAGTGGGGCAGATACGCAGTATTTT. This gives the protein CASSNFPRGSGADTQYF. The entire variable domain, with the rest obtained from reference TRBV7-9 and TRBJ2-3, is as follows: DTGVSQNPRHKITKRGQNVTFRCDPISEHNRLYWYRQTLGQGPEFLTYFQNEAQLEKSRLLSDRFSAERPKGSFSTLEIQRTEQGDSAMYLCASSNFPRGSGADTQYFGPGTRLTVL.

The chain carries TRBV2 and TRBJ2-7, with D perhaps being TRBD1 or TRBD2 (5 bases each). CDR1 and CDR2 from the germline V gene are SNHLY and FYNNEI. The CDR3 length is 16 residues. Trimming removed 2 bases from V and 2 bases from J, with 16 bases in between. DNA of the CDR3: TGTGCCAGCAGTGAAATCCCGCAGGGAGCTACCTACGAGCAGTACTTC. Translated, it gives CASSEIPQGATYEQYF.

The chain is built from TRBV5-4 and TRBJ2-7; TRBD2 agrees at 16 bases. Germline loops: CDR1 SGHNT, CDR2 YYREEE (reference sequence). The ends lost 3 bases at V and 1 base at J; junction bases unmatched: 7. This CDR3 region has 18 residues. The CDR3 DNA follows: TGTGCCAGCAGCTCAGGAGGGACTAGCGGGAGGGAATCCTACGAGCAGTACTTC. This encodes CASSSGGTSGRESYEQYF.

The chain joins TRBV9 to TRBJ2-3; 7 nucleotides agree with TRBD2. The germline V gene has CDR1 SGDLS and CDR2 YYNGEE. Trimming cost V 1 base and J 3 bases; bases outside gene matches: 5. The CDR3 contains 15 residues. The CDR3 DNA is TGTGCCAGCAGCGTAAGGAGGGAGGGAACAGATACGCAGTATTTT. Its translation is CASSVRREGTDTQYF.